One and the same sample provided the 18 T cell receptor beta chains below, sequenced in a study of shared clonotypes between healthy human individuals. The data were produced by immunoSEQ multiplex PCR, yet TCRdb's version contains in-frame clones alone and is incomplete. The table lists about 580,000 clones, roughly 98% of them singletons. CD45RO-negative cells were positively selected for CCR7, leaving out terminally differentiated effector memory CD45RA+ cells. The sequencing input was naive CD8+ T cells sorted from blood. The receptors stem from a man aged 25 to 40 in good health.

The J gene is TRBJ2-1, the V gene TRBV2; maybe TRBD1 (6 bases). The CDR3 is made up of 14 amino acids. The V and J ends lost 4 bases and 5 bases respectively, with 12 bases between them. Germline V lookup: CDR1 SNHLY, CDR2 FYNNEI. The CDR3: CASSGRGIDNEQFF. CDR3 DNA sequence: TGTGCCAGCAGTGGCAGGGGAATCGACAATGAGCAGTTCTTC.

CDR3 nucleotides: TGTGCCAGTAGTATGGGCTCCGGACTAGGCAACGAGCAGTACTTC. Translation gives CASSMGSGLGNEQYF. This chain connects TRBV19 to TRBJ2-7; TRBD2 matches 7 bases. V shed 3 bases, J shed 5 bases, and the junction held 10 bases outside the gene matches. The germline CDR1 and CDR2 sequences are LNHDA and SQIVND (reference sequence). This CDR3 has 15 amino acids. Variable domain in full (rest from reference TRBV19 and TRBJ2-7): DGGITQSPKYLFRKEGQNVTLSCEQNLNHDAMYWYRQDPGQGLRLIYYSQIVNDFQKGDIAEGYSVSREKKESFPLTVTSAQKNPTAFYLCASSMGSGLGNEQYFGPGTRLTVT.

The chain employs TRBV27 and TRBJ2-7; D is unresolved. Trimming removed 2 bases at V and 0 bases at J, with 14 bases between. The germline CDR1 and CDR2 sequences are MNHEY and SMNVEV (reference sequence). CDR3 length: 16 residues. The CDR3 region has the DNA TGTGCCAGCAGTTTAACTCGTATCCGTAGCTCCTACGAGCAGTACTTC. Protein product: CASSLTRIRSSYEQYF.

The rearrangement joins TRBV5-1 to TRBJ1-1; no reliable D call. Germline V gene sequence: CDR1 SGHRS, CDR2 YFSETQ. Trimming removed 6 bases at V and 1 base at J, with 10 bases between. CDR3 size: 13 residues. The CDR3 region is CASNLGGNTEAFF. The DNA of the CDR3 is TGCGCCAGCAACCTGGGAGGGAACACTGAAGCTTTCTTT.

The chain uses TRBV5-1 and TRBJ2-1, with TRBD1 as a possible D gene (6 bases). In germline, CDR1 is SGHRS, CDR2 YFSETQ. The ends were cut back, 3 bases at V and 2 bases at J, with 12 bases in the middle. The CDR3 consists of 15 residues. CDR3 nucleotides: TGCGCCAGCAGCTACAGGGATCCGGCCTACAATGAGCAGTTCTTC. Amino acid sequence: CASSYRDPAYNEQFF.

The gene calls are TRBV15 and TRBJ2-3; no firm D call. Looked up from germline, CDR1 is LNHNV and CDR2 is YYDKDF (reference sequence). V was cut by 9 bases and J by 0 bases, with 4 bases left in between. The CDR3 loop spans 11 amino acids. Here the CDR3 DNA reads TGTGCCACGTACAGCACAGATACGCAGTATTTT. This encodes CATYSTDTQYF. Full variable domain (remainder filled in from reference TRBV15 and TRBJ2-3): DAMVIQNPRYQVTQFGKPVTLSCSQTLNHNVMYWYQQKSSQAPKLLFHYYDKDFNNEADTPDNFQSRRPNTSFCFLDIRSPGLGDTAMYLCATYSTDTQYFGPGTRLTVL.

The chain recombines TRBV2 with TRBJ2-3, with TRBD1 matching over 10 bases. This CDR3 spans 20 amino acids. The V segment lost 6 bases and the J segment 0 bases; nucleotides outside the gene matches: 18. Looked up from germline, CDR1 is SNHLY and CDR2 is FYNNEI. The CDR3 DNA is TGTGCCAGCAGAGGGAGACCGCGACTCCGGACAGGGGGAAGCACAGATACGCAGTATTTT. It is translated as CASRGRPRLRTGGSTDTQYF.

This chain uses TRBV10-3 with TRBJ2-5; perhaps TRBD2 as D (6 bases). Trimming stripped 2 bases from V and 5 bases from J, with 18 bases between. CDR1 and CDR2 (germline): ENHRY, SYGVKD. This CDR3 comprises 16 residues. As DNA, the CDR3 is TGTGCCATCAGTGAGGGAGGGACCCCCCCATGGGAGACCCAGTACTTC. Translation gives CAISEGGTPPWETQYF.

J is TRBJ1-1 and V is TRBV29-1; TRBD1 is a possible D gene (6 bases). Germline CDR1 is SQVTM and CDR2 is ANQGSEA. This CDR3 contains 14 residues. V gave up 5 bases and J gave up 0 bases, with 13 bases separating them. The CDR3, as DNA: TGCAGCGTTTATCTTGGGGGCCTGAACACTGAAGCTTTCTTT. Amino acid sequence: CSVYLGGLNTEAFF.

The gene calls are TRBV5-8 and TRBJ2-7; D is undetermined. Germline assignment: CDR1 SGHTS and CDR2 YDEGEE. V was shortened by 2 bases and J by 2 bases, with 14 bases between the two germline ends. The CDR3 contains 15 residues. CDR3 loop: CASSFLSDLTYEQYF. The CDR3 coding sequence is TGTGCCAGCAGCTTTTTATCGGACCTAACCTACGAGCAGTACTTC.

V gene TRBV7-6 combines with J gene TRBJ2-1, with D unresolved. The CDR3 spans 11 residues. Per germline, CDR1 SGHVS and CDR2 FNYEAQ. Trimming removed 4 bases from V and 7 bases from J, with 5 bases in between. CDR3 loop: CASSSLNEQFF. CDR3 bases: TGTGCCAGCAGCTCCTTAAATGAGCAGTTCTTC. The full variable domain, rest sourced from reference TRBV7-6 and TRBJ2-1, is GAGVSQSPRYKVTKRGQDVALRCDPISGHVSLYWYRQALGQGPEFLTYFNYEAQQDKSGLPNDRFSAERPEGSISTLTIQRTEQRDSAMYRCASSSLNEQFFGPGTRLTVL.

The J gene is TRBJ2-1, the V gene TRBV14, with D perhaps TRBD1 or TRBD2 (5 bases each). With 3 bases removed from V and 1 base from J, the gap between germline ends came to 16 bases. The CDR3 has 17 residues. From germline, CDR1 is SGHDN and CDR2 FVKESK. The DNA of the CDR3 is TGTGCCAGCAGCCAGGACCCGGGACCCTCATCCTACAATGAGCAGTTCTTC. The encoded protein is CASSQDPGPSSYNEQFF.

The chain uses TRBV7-6 and TRBJ2-7; 8 nucleotides align to TRBD1. The CDR3 is 15 residues long. Germline V lookup: CDR1 SGHVS, CDR2 FNYEAQ. V lost 1 base to trimming and J lost 2 bases; unmatched junction nucleotides: 4. The DNA of the CDR3 is TGTGCCAGCAGCTTAGGACAGGGGATAACCTACGAGCAGTACTTC. It encodes CASSLGQGITYEQYF.

The chain carries TRBV7-9 and TRBJ1-4; TRBD1 agrees at 9 bases. Trimming cost V 5 bases and J 6 bases; bases outside gene matches: 4. The germline CDR1 and CDR2 sequences are SEHNR and FQNEAQ (reference sequence). The CDR3 has 14 amino acids. CDR3 bases: TGTGCCAGCAGCCTCAGACAGGGGGATGAAAAACTGTTTTTT. Translation: CASSLRQGDEKLFF.

The chain joins TRBV7-2 to TRBJ2-2; 10 bases map to TRBD2. The CDR3 extends over 16 amino acids. Germline CDR1 and CDR2: SGHTA and FQGNSA. V lost 4 bases and J lost 9; bases outside the gene matches: 11. CDR3 amino acids: CASSSIGLAALRELFF. Here the CDR3 DNA reads TGTGCCAGCAGCTCCATCGGACTAGCGGCTCTCCGGGAGCTGTTTTTT.

V and J are TRBV19 and TRBJ2-7; TRBD1 might be the D (6 bases). The CDR3 totals 14 residues. V was shortened by 4 bases and J by 4 bases, with 14 bases between the two germline ends. Germline loops: CDR1 LNHDA, CDR2 SQIVND (reference sequence). The CDR3 region has the DNA TGTGCCAGTAGTAAGGGGGTTCAACGGTACGAGCAGTACTTC. It translates to CASSKGVQRYEQYF.

V gene TRBV7-9 combines with J gene TRBJ2-3, with D unclear. Germline V gene data show CDR1 as SEHNR and CDR2 as FQNEAQ (reference sequence). V was shortened by 5 bases and J by 1 base, with 7 bases between the two germline ends. The length of the CDR3 is 13 residues. CDR3 DNA: TGTGCCAGCAGCCCTCGGGGCACAGATACGCAGTATTTT. It codes for CASSPRGTDTQYF.

This chain uses TRBV14 with TRBJ2-1; D is undetermined. This CDR3 has 15 residues. CDR1 SGHDN and CDR2 FVKESK come from the germline V gene. Trimming pared 2 bases from V and 3 bases from J, leaving 11 bases between. Written as DNA, the CDR3 is TGTGCCAGCAGCCAACTCTTGGGAAGCTACAATGAGCAGTTCTTC. It codes for CASSQLLGSYNEQFF.